A single sample gave rise to the 21 T cell receptor beta chains below, sequenced in a study of OX40 agonist ivuxolimab in advanced cancers. The assay was immunoSEQ multiplex PCR, and TCRdb's table has in-frame clones only and misses some. Among under 75,000 clones, approximately 90% were seen once, and the ten largest hold less than 0.8%. The sample consisted of CD4+ or CD8+ T cells sorted from blood, taken in a trial of the OX40 agonist ivuxolimab. The receptors here all came from an adult with an advanced solid tumor such as melanoma, head and neck, liver or kidney cancer.

The chain combines TRBV13 with TRBJ2-7, with a tentative D call TRBD2 (6 bases). The CDR3 has 15 residues. V was cut by 5 bases and J by 2 bases, with 16 bases left in between. The germline gives CDR1 PRHDT, CDR2 FYEKMQ (reference sequence). CDR3 in amino acids: CASSHGGRPPYEQYF. CDR3 coding DNA: TGTGCCAGCAGCCACGGGGGAAGACCTCCCTACGAGCAGTACTTC.

The V call is TRBV18, the J call TRBJ1-4, with 8 bases that match TRBD1. Per germline, CDR1 KGHSH and CDR2 LQKENI. This CDR3 has 15 amino acids. With 3 bases clipped from V and 7 bases from J, the junction kept 7 bases outside the gene matches. The CDR3 loop is CASSPVDRAAEKLFF. The CDR3 bases are TGTGCCAGCTCACCGGTGGACAGGGCGGCTGAAAAACTGTTTTTT.

The chain combines TRBV19 with TRBJ1-1, with D tentatively TRBD1 (6 bases). V was shortened by 5 bases and J by 2 bases, with 18 bases between the two germline ends. The CDR3 runs 16 residues. Germline V CDR1 and CDR2: LNHDA, SQIVND (reference sequence). Written as DNA, the CDR3 is TGTGCCAGTAGTGGGATGGTAACAGGGAAAAACACTGAAGCTTTCTTT. It codes for CASSGMVTGKNTEAFF. Full variable domain (rest looked up from reference TRBV19 and TRBJ1-1): DGGITQSPKYLFRKEGQNVTLSCEQNLNHDAMYWYRQDPGQGLRLIYYSQIVNDFQKGDIAEGYSVSREKKESFPLTVTSAQKNPTAFYLCASSGMVTGKNTEAFFGQGTRLTVV.

The CDR3 sequence: CASSAAPSGSYEQYF. The CDR3 DNA reads TGTGCCAGCAGCGCAGCCCCTAGCGGTTCCTACGAGCAGTACTTC. This chain uses TRBV9 with TRBJ2-7; 7 bases agree with TRBD2. Losses at the gene ends were 3 bases for V and 1 base for J; bases not matched to a gene: 7. This CDR3 spans 15 amino acids. Germline CDR1 and CDR2: SGDLS and YYNGEE.

The chain uses TRBV27 and TRBJ1-1, with a tentative D call TRBD1 (5 bases). From germline, CDR1 is MNHEY and CDR2 SMNVEV (reference sequence). The CDR3 covers 15 residues. Trimming stripped 5 bases from V and 6 bases from J, with 19 bases between. The CDR3 spells CASSRRAGLGAEAFF. The DNA of the CDR3 is TGTGCCAGCAGTAGGCGAGCGGGACTGGGTGCTGAAGCTTTCTTT.

J is TRBJ1-4 and V is TRBV7-9, with 7 bases that match TRBD1. Germline values: CDR1 SEHNR, CDR2 FQNEAQ (reference sequence). The CDR3 has 15 residues. V gave up 1 base and J gave up 4 bases; unmatched junction bases: 3. This chain's CDR3 is CASSLEGGHNEKLFF. For the CDR3, the DNA is TGTGCCAGCAGCTTAGAAGGGGGCCATAATGAAAAACTGTTTTTT.

The CDR3 protein is CAISEVAGNTEAFF. CDR3 sequence (DNA): TGTGCCATCAGTGAAGTGGCAGGGAATACTGAAGCTTTCTTT. This sequence joins TRBV10-3 and TRBJ1-1; D might be TRBD1 (5 bases). Germline V gene lookup returns CDR1 ENHRY and CDR2 SYGVKD. This CDR3 has 14 amino acids. The ends were cut back, 3 bases at V and 5 bases at J, with 13 bases in the middle.

This chain's CDR3 is CASSVGWGSEQYF. DNA of the CDR3: TGTGCCAGCAGCGTAGGGTGGGGAAGCGAGCAGTACTTC. J is TRBJ2-7 and V is TRBV9; D unresolved. V dropped 0 bases and J dropped 6 bases, with 10 bases sitting between them. CDR1 and CDR2 (germline): SGDLS, YYNGEE. The CDR3 extends over 13 amino acids.

The V gene is TRBV30, the J gene TRBJ2-3; TRBD2 agrees at 8 bases. The junction had 7 bases not matched to a gene; V was cut back by 5 bases and J by 0 bases. The CDR3 is 15 residues long. Germline V lookup: CDR1 GTSNPN, CDR2 SVGIG (reference sequence). The CDR3, as DNA: TGTGCCTGGGATCGCGGGGGGCCTAGCACAGATACGCAGTATTTT. It is translated as CAWDRGGPSTDTQYF.

The CDR3 nucleotides read TGTGCCAGCAGCCAAGATCTAGCGGGAGGCCACAATGAGCAGTTCTTC. Protein: CASSQDLAGGHNEQFF. The chain recombines TRBV4-2 with TRBJ2-1; 11 bases are shared with TRBD2. The germline gives CDR1 LGHNA, CDR2 YNFKEQ. V shed 0 bases and J 5 bases; nucleotides not matched to a gene: 3. This CDR3 comprises 16 residues.

The genes are TRBV2 and TRBJ2-6; D remains unclear. V dropped 4 bases and J dropped 1 base, with 8 bases sitting between them. The germline V gene has CDR1 SNHLY and CDR2 FYNNEI. This CDR3 is built from 15 residues. Written as DNA, the CDR3 is TGTGCCAGCAGTGCGTTGGTATCTGGGGCCAACGTCCTGACTTTC. The encoded protein is CASSALVSGANVLTF.

This clone showed up just once. V and J are TRBV5-6 and TRBJ1-2; D is ambiguous. Trimming took off 7 bases at V and 4 bases at J, with 20 bases between the two ends. The CDR3 has 15 amino acids. CDR1 and CDR2 from the germline V gene are SGHDT and YYEEEE. This chain's CDR3 is CASEYVSRKTYGYTF. The CDR3 nucleotides are TGTGCCAGCGAATATGTTAGTCGAAAGACCTATGGCTACACCTTC.

The chain employs TRBV5-4 and TRBJ1-2; possible D gene TRBD1, 6 bases. CDR3 length: 16 amino acids. Deletions cut 2 bases from V and 1 base from J, with 15 bases between. Germline V gene sequence: CDR1 SGHNT, CDR2 YYREEE (reference sequence). In DNA form, the CDR3 reads TGTGCCAGCAGCTTTATGACAGGAGGAGGTAACTATGGCTACACCTTC. It yields the protein CASSFMTGGGNYGYTF.

The table lists this clone with a few counts. The rearrangement joins TRBV7-2 to TRBJ1-2; D ambiguous. V was cut by 4 bases and J by 3 bases, with 9 bases left in between. Germline V lookup: CDR1 SGHTA, CDR2 FQGNSA. This CDR3 spans 13 amino acids. The CDR3 here is CASSSQRHYGYTF. CDR3 DNA: TGTGCCAGCAGCTCGCAACGGCACTATGGCTACACCTTC.

The gene calls are TRBV29-1 and TRBJ2-7, with D possibly being TRBD1 or TRBD2 (5 bases each). Germline V gene sequence: CDR1 SQVTM, CDR2 ANQGSEA. The CDR3 loop spans 13 amino acids. The V and J ends lost 7 bases and 0 bases respectively, with 13 bases between them. CDR3 residues: CSAASGSSYEQYF. DNA of the CDR3: TGCAGCGCTGCCTCAGGGAGCTCCTACGAGCAGTACTTC.

V gene TRBV5-4 combines with J gene TRBJ1-1, with unresolved D. Trimming stripped 3 bases from V and 6 bases from J, with 18 bases between. The CDR3 has 15 residues. Germline V CDR1 and CDR2: SGHNT, YYREEE (reference sequence). CDR3 sequence reads: CASSSSVAPWPEAFF. CDR3 DNA: TGTGCCAGCAGCTCAAGCGTAGCCCCGTGGCCTGAAGCTTTCTTT. Together with reference TRBV5-4 and TRBJ1-1, the CDR3 gives the full variable domain: ETGVTQSPTHLIKTRGQQVTLRCSSQSGHNTVSWYQQALGQGPQFIFQYYREEENGRGNFPPRFSGLQFPNYSSELNVNALELDDSALYLCASSSSVAPWPEAFFGQGTRLTVV.

The chain links TRBV7-8 to TRBJ2-1; TRBD2 might be the D (6 bases). Trimming took 4 bases from V and 3 from J, leaving 16 bases between them. Germline values: CDR1 SGHVS, CDR2 FQNEAQ. CDR3 length: 16 residues. As DNA, the CDR3 is TGTGCCAGCAGCTCCCGGGACTCGGATTTCTACAATGAGCAGTTCTTC. This gives the protein CASSSRDSDFYNEQFF. The full variable domain, rest sourced from reference TRBV7-8 and TRBJ2-1, is GAGVSQSPRYKVAKRGQDVALRCDPISGHVSLFWYQQALGQGPEFLTYFQNEAQLDKSGLPSDRFFAERPEGSVSTLKIQRTQQEDSAVYLCASSSRDSDFYNEQFFGPGTRLTVL.

This chain uses TRBV28 with TRBJ2-1; D is ambiguous. The CDR3 loop spans 14 amino acids. CDR1 is MDHEN, CDR2 SYDVKM, per germline. Trimming removed 2 bases from V and 9 bases from J, with 14 bases in between. CDR3 region: CASSLPGTLSEQFF. The CDR3 nucleotides read TGTGCCAGCAGTTTACCCGGTACCCTGTCTGAGCAGTTCTTC.

The J gene is TRBJ2-4, the V gene TRBV2, with D possibly matching TRBD2 (5 bases). The CDR3 runs to 15 residues. Germline CDR1 and CDR2: SNHLY and FYNNEI. Deletions cut 8 bases from V and 8 bases from J, with 22 bases between. In DNA, the CDR3 is TGTGCCAGCTCGCTCTTGACTGGAGCAGCGGACATTCAGTACTTC. It specifies CASSLLTGAADIQYF.

The CDR3 spells CASSRKGDRYEQYF. CDR3 nucleotides: TGTGCCAGCAGTAGGAAGGGGGATAGATACGAGCAGTACTTC. This sequence joins TRBV9 and TRBJ2-7; D perhaps matches TRBD1 (6 bases). This CDR3 is built from 14 residues. V lost 5 bases and J lost 4, with 16 bases in between. Germline lookup yields CDR1 SGDLS and CDR2 YYNGEE.

This sequence joins TRBV7-3 and TRBJ2-7; possibly TRBD1 for D (5 bases). CDR1 is SGHTA, CDR2 FQGTGA, per germline. V was trimmed by 5 bases and J by 1 base, leaving 9 bases between them. The CDR3 loop spans 13 amino acids. The CDR3 DNA sequence: TGTGCCAGCAGCCCCGACAGTTCCTACGAGCAGTACTTC. Its translation: CASSPDSSYEQYF.